This T cell receptor (beta chain) was retrieved from a study of blood T cell repertoires in COVID-19. Study context: Both acute and convalescent COVID-19 samples were obtained from the United States, Italy and Spain. Sources were T cells, B-cell-depleted T cells, or PBMCs; the material itself was cDNA or gDNA.

The germline V gene has CDR1 LNHDA and CDR2 SQIVND (reference sequence). The CDR3 covers 15 residues. The V and J ends lost 2 bases and 3 bases, in that order; junction bases with no gene match: 4. Original processing notes: The authors estimated nucleated cell counts from reference gene primer amplification. Some clones are missing from TCRdb's copy, which holds only in-frame ones; the method was immunoSEQ multiplex PCR. V, J and clone size are taken as reported in that table, and D and trimming were inferred from the DNA itself. The profile shows some 70,000 clones, just over 85% of them singletons.

This TCR came from a woman aged 60-70 years with acute or convalescent COVID-19. The chain links TRBV19 to TRBJ2-1; TRBD2 agrees at 7 bases. The sequenced sample was peripheral blood. As DNA, the CDR3 is TGTGCCAGTAGTATATCTAGCGGAATCTACAATGAGCAGTTCTTC. Translated, it gives CASSISSGIYNEQFF.